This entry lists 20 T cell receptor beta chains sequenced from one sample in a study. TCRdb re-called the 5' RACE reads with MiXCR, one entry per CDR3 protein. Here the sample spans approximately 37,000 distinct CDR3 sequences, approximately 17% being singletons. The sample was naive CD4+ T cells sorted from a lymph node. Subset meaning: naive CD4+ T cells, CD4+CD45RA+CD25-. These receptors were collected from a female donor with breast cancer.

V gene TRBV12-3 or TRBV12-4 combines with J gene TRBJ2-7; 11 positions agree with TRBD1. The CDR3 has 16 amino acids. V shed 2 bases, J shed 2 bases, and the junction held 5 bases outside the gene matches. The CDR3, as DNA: TGTGCCAGCAGTTTATTTGTGGGACAGGGGGCCTACGAGCAGTACTTC. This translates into CASSLFVGQGAYEQYF.

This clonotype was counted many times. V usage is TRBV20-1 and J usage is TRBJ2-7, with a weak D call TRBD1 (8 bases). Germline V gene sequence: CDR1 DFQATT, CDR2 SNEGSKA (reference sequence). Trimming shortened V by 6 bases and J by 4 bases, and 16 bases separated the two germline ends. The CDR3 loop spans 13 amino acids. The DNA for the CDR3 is TGCAGTGCAGAGACAGGGGAGGGGTACGAGCAGTACTTC. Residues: CSAETGEGYEQYF.

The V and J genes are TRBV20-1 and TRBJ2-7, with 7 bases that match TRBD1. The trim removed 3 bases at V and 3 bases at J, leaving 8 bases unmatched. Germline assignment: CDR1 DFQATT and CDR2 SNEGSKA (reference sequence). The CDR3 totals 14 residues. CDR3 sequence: CSARGDSDYYEQYF. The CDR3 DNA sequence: TGCAGTGCTAGGGGGGACAGCGACTACTACGAGCAGTACTTC.

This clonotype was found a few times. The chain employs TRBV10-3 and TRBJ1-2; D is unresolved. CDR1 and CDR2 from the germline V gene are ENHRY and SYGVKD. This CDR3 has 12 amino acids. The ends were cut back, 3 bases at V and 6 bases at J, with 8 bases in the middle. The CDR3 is CAISDNVDGYTF. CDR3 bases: TGTGCCATCAGTGACAACGTAGATGGCTACACCTTC.

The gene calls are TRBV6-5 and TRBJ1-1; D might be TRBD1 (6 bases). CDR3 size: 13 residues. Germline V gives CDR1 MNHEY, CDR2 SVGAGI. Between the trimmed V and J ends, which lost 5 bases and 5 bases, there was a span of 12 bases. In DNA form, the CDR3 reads TGTGCCAGCAGTGGGCCAGGGGAAACTGAAGCTTTCTTT. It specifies CASSGPGETEAFF.

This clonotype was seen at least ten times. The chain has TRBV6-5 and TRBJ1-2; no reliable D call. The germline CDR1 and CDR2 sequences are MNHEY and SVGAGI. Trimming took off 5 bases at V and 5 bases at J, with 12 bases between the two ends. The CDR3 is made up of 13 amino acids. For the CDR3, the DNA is TGTGCCAGCAGTCGCGAGGTTCGGTATGGCTACACCTTC. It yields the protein CASSREVRYGYTF.

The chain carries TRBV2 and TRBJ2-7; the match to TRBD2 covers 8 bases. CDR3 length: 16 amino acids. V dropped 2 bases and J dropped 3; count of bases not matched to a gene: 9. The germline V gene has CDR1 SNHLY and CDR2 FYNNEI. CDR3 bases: TGTGCCAGCAGTGAAAGAGGACTAGCCCTTAACTACGAGCAGTACTTC. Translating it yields CASSERGLALNYEQYF. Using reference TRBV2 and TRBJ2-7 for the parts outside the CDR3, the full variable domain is EPEVTQTPSHQVTQMGQEVILRCVPISNHLYFYWYRQILGQKVEFLVSFYNNEISEKSEIFDDQFSVERPDGSNFTLKIRSTKLEDSAMYFCASSERGLALNYEQYFGPGTRLTVT.

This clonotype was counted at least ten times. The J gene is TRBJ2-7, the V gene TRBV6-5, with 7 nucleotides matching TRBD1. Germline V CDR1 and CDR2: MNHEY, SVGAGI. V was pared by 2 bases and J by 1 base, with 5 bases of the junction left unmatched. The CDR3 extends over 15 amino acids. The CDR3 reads CASSYRGQESYEQYF. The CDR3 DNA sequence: TGTGCCAGCAGTTACAGGGGGCAGGAGTCCTACGAGCAGTACTTC.

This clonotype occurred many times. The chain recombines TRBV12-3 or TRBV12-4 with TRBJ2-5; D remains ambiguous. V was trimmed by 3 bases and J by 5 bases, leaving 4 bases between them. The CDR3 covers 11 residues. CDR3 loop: CASSFEETQYF. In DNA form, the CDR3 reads TGTGCCAGCAGTTTTGAGGAGACCCAGTACTTC.

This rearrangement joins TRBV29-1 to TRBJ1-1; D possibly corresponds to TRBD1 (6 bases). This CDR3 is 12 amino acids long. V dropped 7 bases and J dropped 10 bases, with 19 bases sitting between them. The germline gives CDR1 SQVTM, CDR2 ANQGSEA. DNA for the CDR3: TGCAGCGCCCTACCACAGGGTTTGGGAGCTTTCTTT. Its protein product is CSALPQGLGAFF.

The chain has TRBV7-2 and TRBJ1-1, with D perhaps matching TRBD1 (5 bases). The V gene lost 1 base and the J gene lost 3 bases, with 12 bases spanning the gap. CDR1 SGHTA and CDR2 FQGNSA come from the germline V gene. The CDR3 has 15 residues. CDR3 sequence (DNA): TGTGCCAGCAGCTTAGGAAGGGGCAGAGACACTGAAGCTTTCTTT. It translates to CASSLGRGRDTEAFF.

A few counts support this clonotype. The CDR3 sequence: CASSLSGEHEQYF. CDR3 nucleotides: TGTGCCAGCAGCCTCTCGGGGGAACACGAGCAGTACTTC. The rearrangement uses TRBV12-3 or TRBV12-4 and TRBJ2-7; perhaps TRBD2 as D (6 bases). V lost 6 bases to trimming and J lost 5 bases, with 14 bases between them. This CDR3 has 13 amino acids.

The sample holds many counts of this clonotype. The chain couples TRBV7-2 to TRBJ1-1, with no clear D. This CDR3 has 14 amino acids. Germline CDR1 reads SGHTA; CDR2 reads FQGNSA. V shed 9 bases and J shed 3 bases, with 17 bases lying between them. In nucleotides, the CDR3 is TGTGCCAGTGCTTATGGGGTTTTGCACACTGAAGCTTTCTTT. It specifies CASAYGVLHTEAFF.

The CDR3 DNA sequence: TGCGCCAGCAGCTTCCTCCGCCCGGCAAGCACTATGAACACTGAAGCTTTCTTT. This sequence encodes CASSFLRPASTMNTEAFF. The genes are TRBV5-1 and TRBJ1-1; D call uncertain. The CDR3 is 18 amino acids. The germline gives CDR1 SGHRS, CDR2 YFSETQ. The ends were cut back, 2 bases at V and 0 bases at J, with 20 bases in the middle.

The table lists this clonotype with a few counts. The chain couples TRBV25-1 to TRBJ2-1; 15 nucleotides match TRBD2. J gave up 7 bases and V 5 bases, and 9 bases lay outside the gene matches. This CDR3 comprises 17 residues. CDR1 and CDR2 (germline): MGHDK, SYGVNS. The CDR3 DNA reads TGTGCCAGCAGTCCTAGGGGGACTAGCGGGAGGAGGAATGAGCAGTTCTTC. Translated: CASSPRGTSGRRNEQFF.

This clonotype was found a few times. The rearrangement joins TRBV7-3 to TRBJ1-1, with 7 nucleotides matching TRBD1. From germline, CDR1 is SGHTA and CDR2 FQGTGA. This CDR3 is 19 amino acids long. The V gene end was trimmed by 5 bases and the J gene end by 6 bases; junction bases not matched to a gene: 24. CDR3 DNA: TGTGCCAGCAGCGAAGGAGACGAAACAGGGGCCAAGGGTCGGGCTGAAGCTTTCTTT. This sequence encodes CASSEGDETGAKGRAEAFF.

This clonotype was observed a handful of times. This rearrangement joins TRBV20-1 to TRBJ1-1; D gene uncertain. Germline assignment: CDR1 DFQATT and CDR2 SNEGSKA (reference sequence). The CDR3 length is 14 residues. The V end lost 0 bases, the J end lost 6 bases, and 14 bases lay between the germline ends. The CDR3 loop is CSARDPRGGAEAFF. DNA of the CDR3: TGCAGTGCTAGAGATCCCCGGGGTGGAGCTGAAGCTTTCTTT.

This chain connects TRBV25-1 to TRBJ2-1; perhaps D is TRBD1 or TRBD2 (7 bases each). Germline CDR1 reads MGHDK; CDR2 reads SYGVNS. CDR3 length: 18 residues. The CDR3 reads CAKQGGGLGGVSYNEQFF. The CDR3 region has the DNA TGTGCAAAGCAGGGAGGGGGCCTCGGGGGAGTGTCCTACAATGAGCAGTTCTTC.

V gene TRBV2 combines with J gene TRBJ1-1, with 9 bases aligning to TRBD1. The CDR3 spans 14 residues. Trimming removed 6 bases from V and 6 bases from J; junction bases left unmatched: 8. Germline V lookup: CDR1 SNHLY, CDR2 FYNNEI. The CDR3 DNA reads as TGTGCCAGCAGCCTATTCGACAGGGGGGCTGAAGCTTTCTTT. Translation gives CASSLFDRGAEAFF.

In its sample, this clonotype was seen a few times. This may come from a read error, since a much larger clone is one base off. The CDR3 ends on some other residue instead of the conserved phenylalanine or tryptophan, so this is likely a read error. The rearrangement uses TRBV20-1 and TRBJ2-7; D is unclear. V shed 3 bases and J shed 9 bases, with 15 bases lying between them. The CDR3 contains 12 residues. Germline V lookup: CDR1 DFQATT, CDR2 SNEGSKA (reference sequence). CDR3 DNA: TGCAGTGCTAGCAACGCTCCAGTCGGGCAGTACTCC. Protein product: CSASNAPVGQYS.